Presented here are 24 T cell receptor beta chains from one specimen sequenced in a study of long-term antiretroviral therapy in people with HIV. The assay, immunoSEQ v3.0, was run at survey level. The protocol was immunoSEQ multiplex PCR, while the TCRdb copy is restricted to in-frame clones and leaves out a portion. The sample has 48,000 or so clones, about 86% seen once. Material: unsorted PBMCs, obtained 0.8 years after starting antiretroviral therapy. Source of these receptors: a woman between 18 and 30 years old with HIV.

The gene calls are TRBV5-1 and TRBJ2-7; TRBD1 agrees at 7 bases. V shed 4 bases and J 0 bases; nucleotides not matched to a gene: 10. Germline CDR1 reads SGHRS; CDR2 reads YFSETQ. This CDR3 contains 16 residues. CDR3 DNA: TGCGCCAGCAGCCACCCCTCGGGACAGAGCTCCTACGAGCAGTACTTC. Translation: CASSHPSGQSSYEQYF.

This chain uses TRBV19 with TRBJ2-3, with D unresolved. Germline V gene lookup returns CDR1 LNHDA and CDR2 SQIVND (reference sequence). The CDR3 is 14 amino acids. Deletions cut 6 bases from V and 0 bases from J, with 10 bases between. This chain's CDR3 is CASRPASSTDTQYF. The CDR3 bases are TGTGCCAGTAGGCCTGCCTCTAGCACAGATACGCAGTATTTT.

This clone was seen more than once but under ten times. V is TRBV19 and J is TRBJ2-1, with D perhaps TRBD1 (5 bases). The CDR3 is 14 residues long. V shed 5 bases and J shed 9 bases, with 17 bases lying between them. CDR1 LNHDA and CDR2 SQIVND come from the germline V gene (reference sequence). The CDR3 DNA reads TGTGCCAGTAGTCCTAGGGCTCCAGGGCCTGAGCAGTTCTTC. Translating it yields CASSPRAPGPEQFF.

The chain uses TRBV21-1 and TRBJ1-5. TRBV21-1 is reported as a pseudogene. The CDR3 consists of 13 residues. The CDR3 DNA is TGTGCCAGCAGCAAAACGAGCAATCAGCCCCAGCATTTT. Residues: CASSKTSNQPQHF.

The chain is built from TRBV7-3 and TRBJ2-5, with 14 bases identical to TRBD2. J lost 5 bases, V lost 4 bases, and 9 bases had no gene match. The V gene's germline CDR1 is SGHTA and CDR2 FQGTGA. The CDR3 is made up of 17 amino acids. The DNA for the CDR3 is TGTGCCAGCAGCTCCCCGACTAGCGGGAGGGCCAAGGAGACCCAGTACTTC. Protein product: CASSSPTSGRAKETQYF.

V and J are TRBV9 and TRBJ2-3, with 12 bases that match TRBD2. The CDR3 consists of 18 residues. Germline V gives CDR1 SGDLS, CDR2 YYNGEE. J was trimmed by 0 bases and V by 2 bases; bases with no gene match: 7. This chain's CDR3 is CASSVSLAGGISTDTQYF. The CDR3 coding sequence is TGTGCCAGCAGCGTGAGTCTAGCGGGAGGGATTAGCACAGATACGCAGTATTTT.

The V call is TRBV7-6, the J call TRBJ2-2, with 8 positions matching TRBD1. The germline gives CDR1 SGHVS, CDR2 FNYEAQ. Trimming took 4 bases from V and 5 from J; bases not matched to a gene: 9. The CDR3 covers 16 residues. The CDR3 region has the DNA TGTGCCAGCAGCTCGCAGACAGGGGTATTTACCGGGGAGCTGTTTTTT. It is translated as CASSSQTGVFTGELFF.

The J gene is TRBJ2-1, the V gene TRBV5-4; 9 bases map to TRBD1. In germline, CDR1 is SGHNT, CDR2 YYREEE (reference sequence). The CDR3 contains 16 residues. The V segment lost 3 bases and the J segment 6 bases; nucleotides outside the gene matches: 10. The CDR3 coding sequence is TGTGCCAGCAGCTCGGAAGGGACAGGGAATAGCAATGAGCAGTTCTTC. Amino acids: CASSSEGTGNSNEQFF.

The rearrangement joins TRBV5-1 to TRBJ2-4; D is ambiguous. The CDR3 is 15 amino acids. With 4 bases removed from V and 1 base from J, the gap between germline ends came to 12 bases. Germline CDR1 and CDR2: SGHRS and YFSETQ. The CDR3 DNA follows: TGCGCCAGCAGCCCCATTCTGGGGGCCAAAAACATTCAGTACTTC. Translated, it gives CASSPILGAKNIQYF.

The rearrangement joins TRBV28 to TRBJ2-7; no firm D call. The germline V gene encodes CDR1 MDHEN and CDR2 SYDVKM. Between the trimmed V and J ends, which lost 7 bases and 0 bases, there was a span of 13 bases. This CDR3 is built from 14 residues. CDR3 DNA sequence: TGTGCCAGCACCCGGCGGTCCAGCTCCTACGAGCAGTACTTC. The encoded protein is CASTRRSSSYEQYF.

This clone appeared a single time. J is TRBJ1-1 and V is TRBV9; D is uncertain. The V gene lost 4 bases and the J gene lost 0 bases, with 13 bases spanning the gap. The CDR3 extends over 15 amino acids. CDR1 SGDLS and CDR2 YYNGEE come from the germline V gene. CDR3 loop: CASSPVAGLNTEAFF. For the CDR3, the DNA is TGTGCCAGCAGCCCCGTGGCAGGTTTGAACACTGAAGCTTTCTTT.

The rearrangement links TRBV6-6 to TRBJ2-5; 7 positions agree with TRBD2. Germline lookup yields CDR1 MNHNY and CDR2 SVGAGI (reference sequence). After removal of 11 bases from V and 4 bases from J, the junction contained 7 bases not matched to a gene. CDR3 size: 12 residues. The CDR3 here is CAPREGRETQYF. DNA for the CDR3: TGTGCCCCTAGGGAGGGCAGAGAGACCCAGTACTTC.

The chain carries TRBV7-9 and TRBJ1-2, with 8 bases matching TRBD1. CDR1 is SEHNR, CDR2 FQNEAQ, per germline (reference sequence). Losses at the gene ends were 4 bases for V and 7 bases for J; bases not matched to a gene: 11. The CDR3 runs to 15 residues. The chain's CDR3 is CASSSPLDREGGYTF. CDR3 in DNA: TGTGCCAGCAGCTCACCTCTGGACAGGGAGGGTGGCTACACCTTC.

This sequence joins TRBV6-6 and TRBJ2-7; 7 bases are shared with TRBD1. The CDR3 sequence is 14 residues long. The trim removed 0 bases at V and 2 bases at J, leaving 1 base unmatched. Germline assignment: CDR1 MNHNY and CDR2 SVGAGI (reference sequence). The CDR3 DNA reads TGTGCCAGCAGTTACTCCGGGACAGCCTACGAGCAGTACTTC. Translating it yields CASSYSGTAYEQYF.

V gene TRBV7-9 combines with J gene TRBJ2-5; D may be TRBD2 (5 bases). Germline V lookup: CDR1 SEHNR, CDR2 FQNEAQ (reference sequence). V was pared by 3 bases and J by 0 bases, with 11 bases between. This CDR3 has 15 residues. In DNA, the CDR3 is TGTGCCAGCAGCTTTAGTCTGCGGGACCAAGAGACCCAGTACTTC. Translating it yields CASSFSLRDQETQYF.

The chain combines TRBV5-1 with TRBJ2-3; 7 nucleotides agree with TRBD2. This CDR3 has 16 residues. CDR1 and CDR2 (germline): SGHRS, YFSETQ. The junction had 6 bases not matched to a gene; V was cut back by 0 bases and J by 2 bases. CDR3 sequence reads: CASSLEVAGTTDTQYF. In DNA, the CDR3 is TGCGCCAGCAGCTTGGAGGTAGCGGGTACCACAGATACGCAGTATTTT.

The V call is TRBV9, the J call TRBJ2-7; 9 nucleotides line up with TRBD2. The CDR3 length is 15 residues. Germline CDR1 and CDR2: SGDLS and YYNGEE. V gave up 3 bases and J gave up 4 bases; unmatched junction bases: 8. CDR3 sequence: CASSGGATSGYEQYF. CDR3 DNA: TGTGCCAGCAGCGGAGGGGCGACTAGCGGTTACGAGCAGTACTTC.

The chain carries TRBV11-2 and TRBJ2-2; tentatively, D is TRBD2 (5 bases). From germline, CDR1 is SGHAT and CDR2 FQNNGV. The CDR3 contains 14 residues. V was trimmed by 7 bases and J by 5 bases, leaving 14 bases between them. CDR3 in DNA: TGTGCCAGCACCCTGGGAGTCCGGACCGGGGAGCTGTTTTTT. The encoded protein is CASTLGVRTGELFF.

This chain links TRBV7-9 with TRBJ1-5; 7 nucleotides line up with TRBD1. Germline CDR1 and CDR2: SEHNR and FQNEAQ (reference sequence). The CDR3 loop spans 15 amino acids. V lost 3 bases, J lost 2 bases, and 4 bases stayed unmatched. CDR3 loop: CASSFSGQGNQPQHF. The CDR3 nucleotides read TGTGCCAGCAGCTTTTCCGGACAGGGCAATCAGCCCCAGCATTTT.

The chain couples TRBV28 to TRBJ2-5, with 8 bases that match TRBD2. The junction had 7 bases not matched to a gene; V was cut back by 3 bases and J by 1 base. CDR3 length: 16 amino acids. CDR1 and CDR2 from the germline V gene are MDHEN and SYDVKM. CDR3 nucleotides: TGTGCCAGCAGTTTCCTCGCGGGAGGAGGCCAAGAGACCCAGTACTTC. It codes for CASSFLAGGGQETQYF.

This clone appeared once. V and J are TRBV7-8 and TRBJ1-1; no clear D gene. The germline V and J ends were trimmed by 6 bases and 6 bases, with 29 bases remaining between them. CDR3 length equals 18 residues. The germline V gene encodes CDR1 SGHVS and CDR2 FQNEAQ. CDR3 sequence: CASSRAVLGRKGGAEAFF. CDR3 nucleotide sequence: TGTGCCAGCAGTCGCGCGGTTTTAGGGCGGAAGGGAGGAGCTGAAGCTTTCTTT. Using reference TRBV7-8 and TRBJ1-1 for the parts outside the CDR3, the full variable domain is GAGVSQSPRYKVAKRGQDVALRCDPISGHVSLFWYQQALGQGPEFLTYFQNEAQLDKSGLPSDRFFAERPEGSVSTLKIQRTQQEDSAVYLCASSRAVLGRKGGAEAFFGQGTRLTVV.

This chain connects TRBV11-3 to TRBJ2-2, with D possibly TRBD1 on 6 matching bases. CDR1 is SGHNT, CDR2 YENEEA, per germline. V gave up 3 bases and J gave up 5 bases, with 13 bases separating them. CDR3 length: 15 residues. The CDR3 loop reads CASSFQGRRTGELFF. The CDR3 nucleotides are TGTGCCAGCAGCTTCCAGGGGCGGCGGACCGGGGAGCTGTTTTTT.

A single count supports this clone. The J gene is TRBJ2-5, the V gene TRBV6-5; 10 positions match TRBD2. Losses at the gene ends were 7 bases for V and 3 bases for J; bases not matched to a gene: 8. Per the germline V gene, CDR1 is MNHEY and CDR2 is SVGAGI. The CDR3 runs to 15 residues. Written as DNA, the CDR3 is TGTGCCAGCACCCAATATAGCGGGAGGAAAGAGACCCAGTACTTC. The encoded protein is CASTQYSGRKETQYF.

The chain combines TRBV19 with TRBJ1-5; D is undetermined. CDR3 length: 13 amino acids. Trimming shortened V by 6 bases and J by 4 bases, and 10 bases separated the two germline ends. CDR1 is LNHDA and CDR2 is SQIVND in the germline V gene (reference sequence). CDR3 protein: CASRFRGNQPQHF. CDR3 DNA sequence: TGTGCCAGTAGATTCCGAGGGAATCAGCCCCAGCATTTT.